This T cell receptor beta chain was documented in a study of T-cell memory formation after mild COVID-19. Using its own MiXCR run on the 5' RACE reads, TCRdb lists one record per CDR3 protein. The table has about 250,000 distinct CDR3 sequences, about a sixth seen once. The ends lost 6 bases at V and 7 bases at J; junction bases unmatched: 7. CDR3 length: 15 residues. The source is a man between 18 and 35 years old who had mild COVID-19 (a few samples of this study predate the infection). Cell type and time point are not known. The sample was PBMCs or a T cell subset sorted from them (not recorded which). This chain connects TRBV12-3 or TRBV12-4 to TRBJ2-3; 13 bases are a match to TRBD2. The CDR3: CASSRTSGGAYTQYF. CDR3 sequence (DNA): TGTGCCAGCAGCCGTACTAGCGGGGGGGCATATACGCAGTATTTT.